The 30 T cell receptor beta chains reported below all come from one sample, sequenced in a study of CD4+ T cells in melanoma. Here immunoSEQ multiplex PCR was the method, and the copy in TCRdb shows in-frame clones only, minus some. The table has about 140,000 clones, around nine tenths seen once. These receptors were taken from a human donor with melanoma.

A single count supports this clone. The genes are TRBV9 and TRBJ2-5, with 8 bases aligning to TRBD2. Germline V CDR1 and CDR2: SGDLS, YYNGEE. CDR3 length equals 17 residues. Trimming at V came to 4 bases and at J to 1 base, leaving 12 bases not matched to a gene. The CDR3 DNA reads TGTGCCAGCAGCCTGGGCTTGGGAGCGGGGGCCCAAGAGACCCAGTACTTC. Translating it yields CASSLGLGAGAQETQYF.

The rearrangement uses TRBV10-3 and TRBJ2-3, with a tentative D call TRBD1 (6 bases). CDR1 and CDR2 from the germline V gene are ENHRY and SYGVKD. The CDR3 is made up of 15 amino acids. V lost 2 bases and J 1 base, leaving 10 bases between the germline ends. The CDR3 is CAISERGLGTDTQYF. The DNA for the CDR3 is TGTGCCATCAGTGAGAGGGGGTTGGGCACAGATACGCAGTATTTT.

This clone was seen only a few times. This rearrangement joins TRBV10-1 to TRBJ2-3; 7 nucleotides agree with TRBD2. The CDR3 is made up of 16 amino acids. The V gene end was trimmed by 1 base and the J gene end by 0 bases; junction bases not matched to a gene: 4. The V gene's germline CDR1 is WNHNN and CDR2 SYGVQD (reference sequence). CDR3 sequence: CASSEFGGGSTDTQYF. The CDR3 DNA is TGCGCCAGCAGTGAGTTTGGCGGGGGTAGCACAGATACGCAGTATTTT.

This clone was seen once. The rearrangement uses TRBV30 and TRBJ2-5; D perhaps matches TRBD2 (6 bases). Per the germline V gene, CDR1 is GTSNPN and CDR2 is SVGIG (reference sequence). This CDR3 is 13 amino acids long. Trimming pared 1 base from V and 9 bases from J, leaving 15 bases between. This CDR3 is CAWSEVGGAPQYF. The CDR3 DNA sequence: TGTGCCTGGAGTGAGGTGGGCGGGGCGCCCCAGTACTTC. Looking up the rest from reference TRBV30 and TRBJ2-5 gives the full variable domain: SQTIHQWPATLVQPVGSPLSLECTVEGTSNPNLYWYRQAAGRGLQLLFYSVGIGQISSEVPQNLSASRPQDRQFILSSKKLLLSDSGFYLCAWSEVGGAPQYFGPGTRLLVL.

This chain links TRBV9 with TRBJ1-3; D is unclear. The V end lost 1 base, the J end lost 2 bases, and 4 bases lay between the germline ends. CDR3 length: 13 residues. CDR1 and CDR2 (germline): SGDLS, YYNGEE. CDR3 sequence reads: CASSVSTGNTIYF. DNA of the CDR3: TGTGCCAGCAGCGTATCCACTGGAAACACCATATATTTT.

This clone is a singleton in its sample. The chain combines TRBV6-5 with TRBJ2-1; D unresolved. Germline V gives CDR1 MNHEY, CDR2 SVGAGI. V lost 7 bases and J lost 9, with 16 bases in between. CDR3 length: 13 amino acids. The CDR3 DNA reads TGTGCCAGCAACCGCATAAGCAACAGTGAGCAGTTCTTC. It specifies CASNRISNSEQFF.

In its sample, this clone was seen once. The CDR3, as DNA: TGTGCCAGCAGCGTAGAGGCAGGTGAGGACACTGAAGCTTTCTTT. Protein product: CASSVEAGEDTEAFF. J is TRBJ1-1 and V is TRBV9; D not certain. V was cut by 0 bases and J by 3 bases, with 12 bases left in between. Germline CDR1 reads SGDLS; CDR2 reads YYNGEE. The CDR3 length is 15 residues.

The V and J genes are TRBV5-1 and TRBJ1-5; 11 positions agree with TRBD1. There are 15 residues in the CDR3. The V gene end was trimmed by 3 bases and the J gene end by 5 bases; junction bases not matched to a gene: 4. CDR1 and CDR2 from the germline V gene are SGHRS and YFSETQ. The CDR3 DNA reads as TGCGCCAGCAGCTGGACAGGGGGCAAGGATCAGCCCCAGCATTTT. Translated: CASSWTGGKDQPQHF.

The chain carries TRBV30 and TRBJ2-5, with TRBD1 as a possible D gene (7 bases). CDR1 GTSNPN and CDR2 SVGIG come from the germline V gene (reference sequence). This CDR3 has 14 residues. V was cut by 5 bases and J by 3 bases, with 16 bases left in between. CDR3 loop: CAWGSGGPEETQYF. The CDR3 DNA reads TGTGCCTGGGGTTCAGGGGGGCCGGAAGAGACCCAGTACTTC.

Note on this clone: Other DNA sequences of this sample code for an identical CDR3. This sequence joins TRBV6-5 and TRBJ1-2, with D uncertain. CDR1 and CDR2 from the germline V gene are MNHEY and SVGAGI. CDR3 length: 13 amino acids. V was cut by 3 bases and J by 5 bases, with 10 bases left in between. CDR3 amino acids: CASSYSLRYGYTF. The CDR3 nucleotides are TGTGCCAGCAGTTATTCGCTTAGATATGGCTACACCTTC.

The rearrangement uses TRBV4-2 and TRBJ1-3, with a tentative D call TRBD1 (5 bases). CDR3 length equals 15 residues. V was cut by 0 bases and J by 4 bases, with 10 bases left in between. Germline V lookup: CDR1 LGHNA, CDR2 YNFKEQ. The CDR3 is CASSQESGTGNTIYF. CDR3 in DNA: TGTGCCAGCAGCCAAGAGTCAGGGACCGGAAACACCATATATTTT.

The rearrangement joins TRBV11-2 to TRBJ2-5, with 9 bases lining up with TRBD2. J lost 5 bases, V lost 8 bases, and 12 bases had no gene match. CDR3 length: 15 residues. Germline loops: CDR1 SGHAT, CDR2 FQNNGV. This chain's CDR3 is CASAPEGTSSETQYF. The DNA of the CDR3 is TGTGCCAGCGCCCCCGAGGGGACTAGCAGCGAGACCCAGTACTTC.

This clone occurred once. This chain uses TRBV19 with TRBJ1-1, with a possible D match to TRBD1 (6 bases). The V and J ends lost 7 bases and 6 bases respectively, with 18 bases between them. This CDR3 is built from 14 residues. Germline V gene sequence: CDR1 LNHDA, CDR2 SQIVND (reference sequence). The CDR3, as DNA: TGTGCCAGTAAGTATACAGGGTCGAGGGCTGAAGCTTTCTTT. It is translated as CASKYTGSRAEAFF.

The chain couples TRBV5-1 to TRBJ1-1; D call uncertain. This CDR3 comprises 14 residues. Germline CDR1 reads SGHRS; CDR2 reads YFSETQ. V lost 4 bases and J lost 4, with 14 bases in between. The CDR3 sequence is CASSLLGVGTEAFF. CDR3 sequence (DNA): TGCGCCAGCAGCCTACTGGGAGTCGGCACTGAAGCTTTCTTT.

This CDR3 is CASSLPEGWGDTEAFF. DNA of the CDR3: TGTGCCAGCAGCCTACCCGAAGGGTGGGGAGACACTGAAGCTTTCTTT. The chain has TRBV5-8 and TRBJ1-1, with no clear D. V dropped 4 bases and J dropped 3 bases, with 19 bases sitting between them. The CDR3 is made up of 16 amino acids. The V gene's germline CDR1 is SGHTS and CDR2 YDEGEE.

CDR3: CATQGDPSYEQYF. In DNA form, the CDR3 reads TGTGCCACCCAGGGGGATCCCTCCTACGAGCAGTACTTC. The chain employs TRBV19 and TRBJ2-7; 7 nucleotides align to TRBD1. The V gene end was trimmed by 10 bases and the J gene end by 0 bases; junction bases not matched to a gene: 6. Germline V CDR1 and CDR2: LNHDA, SQIVND (reference sequence). The CDR3 spans 13 residues.

The chain is built from TRBV5-1 and TRBJ1-4, with D perhaps TRBD1 (5 bases). The CDR3 is 14 amino acids. Per the germline V gene, CDR1 is SGHRS and CDR2 is YFSETQ. Between the trimmed V and J ends, which lost 0 bases and 11 bases, there was a span of 14 bases. The CDR3 DNA reads TGCGCCAGCAGCTTGGACGGGGGTGTCTCTAAACTGTTTTTT. Encoded protein: CASSLDGGVSKLFF.

The chain has TRBV15 and TRBJ1-1; D is unresolved. The CDR3 is 12 amino acids. Trimming stripped 0 bases from V and 6 bases from J, with 5 bases between. Germline V gene data show CDR1 as LNHNV and CDR2 as YYDKDF (reference sequence). CDR3 region: CATSRDKAEAFF. Written as DNA, the CDR3 is TGTGCCACCAGCAGAGATAAGGCTGAAGCTTTCTTT.

This chain joins TRBV30 and TRBJ1-1, with D perhaps matching TRBD1 (5 bases). This CDR3 has 13 amino acids. V was cut by 1 base and J by 0 bases, with 6 bases left in between. Germline CDR1 reads GTSNPN; CDR2 reads SVGIG (reference sequence). CDR3 DNA sequence: TGTGCCTGGAGTGGACAGCTGAACACTGAAGCTTTCTTT. It yields the protein CAWSGQLNTEAFF.

The chain combines TRBV5-4 with TRBJ2-5, with TRBD2 identical over 11 bases. With V trimmed by 4 bases and J by 9 bases, 17 bases remained unmatched. CDR1 is SGHNT, CDR2 YYREEE, per germline (reference sequence). This CDR3 is built from 17 residues. The chain's CDR3 is CASSTYTGTSGPGAQYF. Written as DNA, the CDR3 is TGTGCCAGCAGCACGTACACCGGGACTAGCGGCCCGGGGGCCCAGTACTTC.

The chain links TRBV27 to TRBJ1-6; D gene unclear. Germline V CDR1 and CDR2: MNHEY, SMNVEV (reference sequence). This CDR3 region has 15 residues. V lost 1 base to trimming and J lost 7 bases, with 11 bases between them. CDR3 nucleotide sequence: TGTGCCAGCAGTTTATTTATGGGGAGGAATTCACCCCTCCACTTT. Amino acids: CASSLFMGRNSPLHF.

The rearrangement joins TRBV5-1 to TRBJ2-2; possibly TRBD1 for D (8 bases). Trimming removed 0 bases at V and 1 base at J, with 19 bases between. The CDR3 loop spans 19 amino acids. Looked up from germline, CDR1 is SGHRS and CDR2 is YFSETQ. The CDR3 reads CASSLEPLYRGGNTGELFF. In DNA form, the CDR3 reads TGCGCCAGCAGCTTGGAACCCCTCTACAGGGGGGGGAACACCGGGGAGCTGTTTTTT.

This rearrangement joins TRBV7-9 to TRBJ2-1; 9 bases are shared with TRBD1. Losses at the gene ends were 4 bases for V and 0 bases for J; bases not matched to a gene: 7. Germline loops: CDR1 SEHNR, CDR2 FQNEAQ (reference sequence). This CDR3 spans 17 amino acids. In DNA form, the CDR3 reads TGTGCCAGCAGCTGGGGGACAGGGATCAGCTCCTACAATGAGCAGTTCTTC. It translates to CASSWGTGISSYNEQFF. The full variable domain, rest sourced from reference TRBV7-9 and TRBJ2-1, is DTGVSQNPRHKITKRGQNVTFRCDPISEHNRLYWYRQTLGQGPEFLTYFQNEAQLEKSRLLSDRFSAERPKGSFSTLEIQRTEQGDSAMYLCASSWGTGISSYNEQFFGPGTRLTVL.

This rearrangement joins TRBV7-8 to TRBJ2-3; tentative D call: TRBD2 (5 bases). V lost 2 bases, J lost 6 bases, and 12 bases lay in between. In germline, CDR1 is SGHVS, CDR2 FQNEAQ. The CDR3 is 14 residues long. The CDR3 loop is CASSLLGRGDTQYF. In nucleotides, the CDR3 is TGTGCCAGCAGCTTACTGGGCCGCGGGGATACGCAGTATTTT.

This chain uses TRBV6-5 with TRBJ2-7, with D tentatively TRBD2 (6 bases). V lost 4 bases, J lost 2 bases, and 12 bases lay in between. The CDR3 has 14 amino acids. Looked up from germline, CDR1 is MNHEY and CDR2 is SVGAGI. The CDR3 loop is CASSWGVGPYEQYF. CDR3 DNA sequence: TGTGCCAGCAGTTGGGGGGTAGGTCCCTACGAGCAGTACTTC.

This sequence joins TRBV2 and TRBJ2-1, with D tentatively TRBD2 (5 bases). The CDR3 sequence is 15 residues long. The germline gives CDR1 SNHLY, CDR2 FYNNEI. V shed 2 bases and J shed 1 base, with 9 bases lying between them. CDR3 DNA: TGTGCCAGCAGTGAATTACTAGGGTCCTACAATGAGCAGTTCTTC. This translates into CASSELLGSYNEQFF.

The V call is TRBV4-1, the J call TRBJ2-1; 8 nucleotides line up with TRBD1. This CDR3 is 20 amino acids long. J gave up 5 bases and V 0 bases, and 18 bases lay outside the gene matches. The V gene's germline CDR1 is MGHRA and CDR2 YSYEKL. In nucleotides, the CDR3 is TGCGCCAGCAGCCAAGATTCTCTATCGGCGAGGACAGGGCTTAACAATGAGCAGTTCTTC. It encodes CASSQDSLSARTGLNNEQFF.

V and J are TRBV2 and TRBJ1-5; D is uncertain. V shed 8 bases and J shed 3 bases, with 11 bases lying between them. The CDR3 extends over 13 amino acids. Per the germline V gene, CDR1 is SNHLY and CDR2 is FYNNEI. CDR3: CASGWSINQPQHF. DNA for the CDR3: TGTGCCAGCGGGTGGAGTATCAATCAGCCCCAGCATTTT.

The rearrangement uses TRBV28 and TRBJ1-4; tentative D call: TRBD1 (5 bases). Germline CDR1 is MDHEN and CDR2 is SYDVKM. V was trimmed by 5 bases and J by 8 bases, leaving 9 bases between them. The CDR3 has 12 amino acids. The CDR3: CASSTGGEKLFF. CDR3 DNA: TGTGCCAGCAGTACGGGGGGGGAAAAACTGTTTTTT.

The V and J genes are TRBV6-5 and TRBJ1-1; tentative D call: TRBD1 (5 bases). The V and J ends lost 6 bases and 0 bases respectively, with 8 bases between them. The V gene's germline CDR1 is MNHEY and CDR2 SVGAGI. CDR3 length: 13 amino acids. In DNA form, the CDR3 reads TGTGCCAGCAGCTTGGGGCTGAACACTGAAGCTTTCTTT. Its protein product is CASSLGLNTEAFF.